This T cell receptor (beta chain) came from a study of blood T cell repertoires in COVID-19. To note about this clone: This CDR3 is also generated by other DNA sequences in the sample.

Per the original data handling: Cell counts per sample came from amplifying reference gene primers. Profiling relied on immunoSEQ multiplex PCR, and the TCRdb table lists in-frame clones only, not all of them. V, J and clone size reflect that table, while D and trimming were determined from the DNA. The sample carries about 45,000 clones, around 85% recorded once. V lost 2 bases and J lost 5, with 7 bases in between. CDR1 is SGHTA and CDR2 is FQGTGA in the germline V gene. The CDR3 runs to 13 residues. Sequenced material: peripheral blood. The TCR originated in a man aged 50 to 59 with active COVID-19. The chain uses TRBV7-3 and TRBJ2-1; D call uncertain. CDR3 DNA sequence: TGTGCCAGCAGCTTATCCCGGGACAATGAGCAGTTCTTC. Translating it yields CASSLSRDNEQFF.